This entry lists 29 T cell receptor beta chains sequenced from one sample in a study of blood T cell repertoires in COVID-19. The data were produced by immunoSEQ multiplex PCR, yet TCRdb's version contains in-frame clones alone and is incomplete. Seen here are around 65,000 clones, around 79% observed once, and the top ten hold approximately 15%. Sample: peripheral blood. These receptors came from a man in his fifties or sixties with acute or convalescent COVID-19.

This sequence joins TRBV19 and TRBJ2-2; D not resolved. Trimming stripped 3 bases from V and 5 bases from J, with 7 bases between. CDR3 size: 13 residues. Germline CDR1 is LNHDA and CDR2 is SQIVND (reference sequence). The CDR3 region is CASSILSTGELFF. CDR3 DNA sequence: TGTGCCAGTAGTATTTTGAGTACCGGGGAGCTGTTTTTT.

The genes are TRBV14 and TRBJ1-1, with no clear D. The V end lost 2 bases, the J end lost 3 bases, and 7 bases lay between the germline ends. Germline V gives CDR1 SGHDN, CDR2 FVKESK. CDR3 length equals 13 residues. CDR3 amino acids: CASSQYLDTEAFF. The CDR3 region has the DNA TGTGCCAGCAGCCAATACCTAGACACTGAAGCTTTCTTT.

The chain couples TRBV7-2 to TRBJ1-3, with 7 bases identical to TRBD1. This CDR3 region has 14 residues. Germline lookup yields CDR1 SGHTA and CDR2 FQGNSA. The junction had 0 bases not matched to a gene; V was cut back by 2 bases and J by 2 bases. CDR3 nucleotide sequence: TGTGCCAGCAGCTTACAGGGGGCTGGAAACACCATATATTTT. Protein product: CASSLQGAGNTIYF.

This chain joins TRBV30 and TRBJ2-7; D remains ambiguous. Trimming took off 8 bases at V and 1 base at J, with 15 bases between the two ends. The CDR3 is 13 amino acids. The germline V gene has CDR1 GTSNPN and CDR2 SVGIG (reference sequence). CDR3 sequence (DNA): TGTGCCCCCCGGTCGGTTGCGTCCTACGAGCAGTACTTC. Encoded protein: CAPRSVASYEQYF.

The chain recombines TRBV7-2 with TRBJ1-2; TRBD1 matches at 7 bases. The V gene end was trimmed by 5 bases and the J gene end by 8 bases; junction bases not matched to a gene: 14. In germline, CDR1 is SGHTA, CDR2 FQGNSA. The CDR3 is made up of 15 amino acids. The CDR3 bases are TGTGCCAGCAGCCCGTATTGGGACAGCCGTAGAGGCTACACCTTC. This translates into CASSPYWDSRRGYTF.

This chain joins TRBV19 and TRBJ2-3, with TRBD2 identical over 9 bases. This CDR3 contains 14 residues. The germline CDR1 and CDR2 sequences are LNHDA and SQIVND (reference sequence). Trimming took 5 bases from V and 5 from J; bases not matched to a gene: 5. Written as DNA, the CDR3 is TGTGCCAGTAGTGGCCTAGCGGGGCGAGATACGCAGTATTTT. Translated, it gives CASSGLAGRDTQYF.

CDR3 bases: TGTGCCAGTAGTAACGACAGACTTAATGAAAAACTGTTTTTT. This translates into CASSNDRLNEKLFF. The V and J genes are TRBV19 and TRBJ1-4, with D possibly matching TRBD1 (5 bases). V lost 4 bases to trimming and J lost 4 bases, with 10 bases between them. The CDR3 is made up of 14 amino acids. Germline V lookup: CDR1 LNHDA, CDR2 SQIVND (reference sequence).

V gene TRBV9 combines with J gene TRBJ1-1, with a possible D match to TRBD1 (5 bases). CDR3 size: 15 residues. V was pared by 4 bases and J by 0 bases, with 13 bases between. CDR1 SGDLS and CDR2 YYNGEE come from the germline V gene. CDR3 in DNA: TGTGCCAGCAGCTCGCTGGGGGGTATGAACACTGAAGCTTTCTTT. Amino acids: CASSSLGGMNTEAFF.

V is TRBV9 and J is TRBJ2-3; D perhaps matches TRBD1 (7 bases). The CDR3 totals 15 residues. Germline loops: CDR1 SGDLS, CDR2 YYNGEE. Deletions cut 2 bases from V and 5 bases from J, with 15 bases between. The CDR3: CASSVQGGTEDTQYF. In DNA form, the CDR3 reads TGTGCCAGCAGCGTCCAGGGGGGTACGGAAGATACGCAGTATTTT.

V is TRBV4-1 and J is TRBJ2-2, with TRBD2 matching 12 bases. There are 18 residues in the CDR3. In germline, CDR1 is MGHRA, CDR2 YSYEKL. With 1 base clipped from V and 6 bases from J, the junction kept 9 bases outside the gene matches. The DNA of the CDR3 is TGCGCCAGCAGCCAAGGAGCCCTAGCGGGGGGGCCCCCCGGGGAGCTGTTTTTT. The encoded protein is CASSQGALAGGPPGELFF.

This chain links TRBV27 with TRBJ2-3; no clear D gene. This CDR3 has 13 amino acids. V lost 7 bases to trimming and J lost 2 bases, with 10 bases between them. Germline V gives CDR1 MNHEY, CDR2 SMNVEV (reference sequence). The CDR3: CASTSSVTDTQYF. The CDR3 DNA follows: TGTGCCAGCACCAGTTCCGTCACAGATACGCAGTATTTT.

This clone was observed a few times. This chain joins TRBV18 and TRBJ1-2; D remains unclear. Germline values: CDR1 KGHSH, CDR2 LQKENI. The CDR3 is 16 amino acids. Trimming shortened V by 0 bases and J by 2 bases, and 13 bases separated the two germline ends. The CDR3 protein is CASSPPGFEGNYGYTF. The CDR3 DNA sequence: TGTGCCAGCTCACCACCGGGTTTCGAGGGAAACTATGGCTACACCTTC.

The sample holds one count of this clone. The gene calls are TRBV5-1 and TRBJ1-1; unclear D gene. V was pared by 6 bases and J by 0 bases, with 12 bases between. Germline CDR1 and CDR2: SGHRS and YFSETQ. CDR3 size: 14 residues. CDR3 nucleotides: TGCGCCAGCAAGTCGGGAATCATGAACACTGAAGCTTTCTTT. Translation gives CASKSGIMNTEAFF. The full variable domain, completed using reference TRBV5-1 and TRBJ1-1, is KAGVTQTPRYLIKTRGQQVTLSCSPISGHRSVSWYQQTPGQGLQFLFEYFSETQRNKGNFPGRFSGRQFSNSRSEMNVSTLELGDSALYLCASKSGIMNTEAFFGQGTRLTVV.

This chain uses TRBV19 with TRBJ2-5; 10 bases agree with TRBD1. In germline, CDR1 is LNHDA, CDR2 SQIVND (reference sequence). The CDR3 is 13 residues long. J lost 7 bases, V lost 5 bases, and 4 bases had no gene match. Here the CDR3 reads CASSPGQGVTQYF. The CDR3 DNA is TGTGCCAGTAGTCCCGGACAGGGGGTGACCCAGTACTTC.

The genes are TRBV21-1 and TRBJ1-2; TRBD1 is taken as the D call from the table, unchecked against the DNA. TRBV21-1 is termed a pseudogene. The CDR3 length is 17 residues. The CDR3 sequence: CASSNGRGRGKDYGYTF. As DNA, the CDR3 is TGTGCCAGCAGCAACGGCAGGGGGCGAGGTAAGGACTATGGCTACACCTTC.

This clone turned up a few times. The chain couples TRBV5-1 to TRBJ2-7, with TRBD1 matching over 7 bases. Germline V gene data show CDR1 as SGHRS and CDR2 as YFSETQ. Germline trimming cut 1 base from V and 1 base from J; bases unmatched to any gene: 5. The CDR3 runs to 15 residues. CDR3: CASSLTGTASYEQYF. CDR3 coding DNA: TGCGCCAGCAGCTTGACTGGGACAGCTTCCTACGAGCAGTACTTC.

This chain connects TRBV13 to TRBJ2-5, with TRBD2 matching over 8 bases. This CDR3 has 14 amino acids. Trimming cost V 4 bases and J 5 bases; bases outside gene matches: 6. Germline V gene sequence: CDR1 PRHDT, CDR2 FYEKMQ (reference sequence). CDR3 region: CASSWTGGRETQYF. CDR3 sequence (DNA): TGTGCCAGCAGCTGGACGGGGGGGCGGGAGACCCAGTACTTC.

The table lists this clone with a few counts. The chain employs TRBV10-3 and TRBJ1-2; TRBD1 matches 9 bases. The CDR3 loop spans 17 amino acids. J lost 2 bases, V lost 8 bases, and 15 bases had no gene match. Germline-derived CDR1 and CDR2 are ENHRY and SYGVKD. The CDR3 region is CAIPAGENRGPNYGYTF. As DNA, the CDR3 is TGTGCCATCCCGGCCGGGGAAAACAGGGGGCCAAACTATGGCTACACCTTC.

This chain links TRBV4-1 with TRBJ1-4; TRBD1 might be the D (6 bases). V was pared by 4 bases and J by 4 bases, with 13 bases between. Germline CDR1 and CDR2: MGHRA and YSYEKL. CDR3 length equals 15 residues. The CDR3 coding sequence is TGCGCCAGCAGCCCGCAGGGGAGTAGTAATGAAAAACTGTTTTTT. Its protein product is CASSPQGSSNEKLFF.

The chain employs TRBV18 and TRBJ1-2; possibly TRBD1 for D (6 bases). Trimming left V 5 bases short and J 4 bases short, with 17 bases between. The CDR3 covers 15 residues. Germline CDR1 reads KGHSH; CDR2 reads LQKENI. The DNA of the CDR3 is TGTGCCAGCTCAATGACGGGACAAGTCTTCTATGGCTACACCTTC. Its protein product is CASSMTGQVFYGYTF.

The chain links TRBV27 to TRBJ2-1; possibly TRBD2 for D (6 bases). The V end lost 10 bases, the J end lost 4 bases, and 8 bases lay between the germline ends. CDR3 length: 11 amino acids. Germline V gives CDR1 MNHEY, CDR2 SMNVEV (reference sequence). The CDR3 reads CATGGYNEQFF. In DNA form, the CDR3 reads TGTGCCACCGGGGGATACAATGAGCAGTTCTTC.

In its sample, this clone was seen a few times. Other nucleotide sequences from this sample produce the same CDR3. The chain joins TRBV19 to TRBJ1-3; D is uncertain. The CDR3 loop spans 14 amino acids. Trimming took off 3 bases at V and 0 bases at J, with 6 bases between the two ends. The germline gives CDR1 LNHDA, CDR2 SQIVND (reference sequence). CDR3 DNA sequence: TGTGCCAGTAGTATGAGGGACTCTGGAAACACCATATATTTT. Translation gives CASSMRDSGNTIYF. Looking up the rest from reference TRBV19 and TRBJ1-3 gives the full variable domain: DGGITQSPKYLFRKEGQNVTLSCEQNLNHDAMYWYRQDPGQGLRLIYYSQIVNDFQKGDIAEGYSVSREKKESFPLTVTSAQKNPTAFYLCASSMRDSGNTIYFGEGSWLTVV.

The J gene is TRBJ1-6, the V gene TRBV5-1; D is unresolved. The V end lost 0 bases, the J end lost 9 bases, and 7 bases lay between the germline ends. Germline lookup yields CDR1 SGHRS and CDR2 YFSETQ. The CDR3 contains 13 residues. The CDR3 spells CASSLDSGSPLHF. As DNA, the CDR3 is TGCGCCAGCAGCTTGGATAGTGGTTCACCCCTCCACTTT.

The CDR3 spells CASKKLGQPQHF. The CDR3 DNA reads as TGTGCCAGCAAAAAACTCGGGCAGCCCCAGCATTTT. V gene TRBV2 combines with J gene TRBJ1-5, with D uncertain. The CDR3 totals 12 residues. V lost 7 bases and J 7 bases, leaving 11 bases between the germline ends. CDR1 is SNHLY and CDR2 is FYNNEI in the germline V gene. Together with reference TRBV2 and TRBJ1-5, the CDR3 gives the full variable domain: EPEVTQTPSHQVTQMGQEVILRCVPISNHLYFYWYRQILGQKVEFLVSFYNNEISEKSEIFDDQFSVERPDGSNFTLKIRSTKLEDSAMYFCASKKLGQPQHFGDGTRLSIL.

This chain joins TRBV7-2 and TRBJ1-1; the D is unclear. Deletions cut 1 base from V and 2 bases from J, with 8 bases between. The CDR3 is 14 residues long. CDR1 is SGHTA, CDR2 FQGNSA, per germline. CDR3 loop: CASSLVYRNTEAFF. The CDR3 coding sequence is TGTGCCAGCAGCTTAGTCTACCGAAACACTGAAGCTTTCTTT.

J is TRBJ1-2 and V is TRBV6-7; 7 nucleotides line up with TRBD1. TRBV6-7 belongs to the ORF category, with a function that is uncertain. CDR3 length: 14 residues. The ends lost 5 bases at V and 0 bases at J; junction bases unmatched: 3. The DNA for the CDR3 is TGTGCCAGCAGTCCGGGACAGCCTAACTATGGCTACACCTTC. Its protein is CASSPGQPNYGYTF.

The rearrangement links TRBV2 to TRBJ1-5; D ambiguous. Trimming removed 7 bases at V and 2 bases at J, with 9 bases between. Per the germline V gene, CDR1 is SNHLY and CDR2 is FYNNEI. This CDR3 is built from 13 residues. CDR3 sequence: CASKSQGNQPQHF. CDR3 DNA: TGTGCCAGCAAGAGCCAGGGCAATCAGCCCCAGCATTTT.

This clone turned up a few times. CDR3 in DNA: TGCGCCAGCAGCCGTGGGACCTACGGGGGGCTCTATGGCTACACCTTC. Amino acid sequence: CASSRGTYGGLYGYTF. The V call is TRBV4-3, the J call TRBJ1-2; tentative D call: TRBD1 (6 bases). Germline lookup yields CDR1 LGHNA and CDR2 YSLEER. The CDR3 runs to 16 residues. V was trimmed by 4 bases and J by 4 bases, leaving 19 bases between them.

The V call is TRBV3-1 (or the pseudogene TRBV3-2), the J call TRBJ1-2; tentative D call: TRBD1 (5 bases). From germline, CDR1 is LGHDT and CDR2 YNNKEL (reference sequence). The V end lost 0 bases, the J end lost 4 bases, and 9 bases lay between the germline ends. CDR3 length: 14 amino acids. CDR3 in amino acids: CASSQETGSYGYTF. The CDR3 DNA reads as TGTGCCAGCAGCCAAGAAACAGGATCCTATGGCTACACCTTC.